This T cell receptor beta chain came from a study of cytomegalovirus exposure and HLA in healthy donors. Regarding the study as a whole: Available immune exposure information was restricted to CMV serostatus only.

The PCR employed 60 Vbeta primers together with 13 Jbeta primers. The assay was immunoSEQ multiplex PCR, and TCRdb's table has in-frame clones only and misses some. Of more than 90,000 clones in the sample, approximately 85% were seen once. As to this clone: Its antigen remains unidentified.

The clonotype originates from a man aged 25 to 45 in good health and CMV-seronegative. Sequenced material: PBMCs.

The CDR3 sequence is CAWTSGADYGYTF. CDR3 nucleotides: TGTGCCTGGACTTCGGGTGCCGACTATGGCTACACCTTC. The chain combines TRBV30 with TRBJ1-2, with D uncertain. The CDR3 runs to 13 residues. V was clipped by 4 bases and J by 3 bases, with 12 bases between them. CDR1 is GTSNPN and CDR2 is SVGIG in the germline V gene (reference sequence).